This is a list of T cell receptor beta chains from one sample in a study of CD8 T cells in ankylosing spondylitis. From the 5' RACE reads, TCRdb called clonotypes with MiXCR, one entry per CDR3 protein. The table has some 290,000 distinct CDR3 sequences, over 15% seen once. Sequenced: blood, either unsorted or a sorted T cell fraction (not recorded which). The source is a male donor with ankylosing spondylitis or in good health (not recorded which). The CDR3 runs from the conserved cysteine through the conserved F or W. The order of the fields is J gene, V gene, D gene, CDR3 protein. The D gene is left open where the match is weak.

>TRBJ1-4|TRBV12-3/TRBV12-4|TRBD1
CASSFLGGFFEKLFF
>TRBJ2-3|TRBV9|-
CASSSLLGSTDTQYF
>TRBJ2-1|TRBV27|-
CASSYDRGREQFF
>TRBJ1-6|TRBV20-1|-
CSAKRTSGRNSPLHF
>TRBJ1-2|TRBV5-1|-
CASSYERTGAFYGYTF
>TRBJ2-3|TRBV2|TRBD1
CASKRGQGGGTDTQYF
>TRBJ1-1|TRBV20-1|TRBD1
CSASGRTGNTEAFF
>TRBJ2-1|TRBV12-3/TRBV12-4|-
CASSLAVSRNEQFF
>TRBJ2-4|TRBV5-1|TRBD2
CASSPPGGRFQYF
>TRBJ1-3|TRBV28|-
CASSFSAGLVGGNTIYF
>TRBJ2-2|TRBV5-1|-
CASSLEDRNTGELFF
>TRBJ2-1|TRBV20-1|-
CSASGLALGGEQFF
>TRBJ2-5|TRBV6-1|-
CASSESIGPQETQYF
>TRBJ2-2|TRBV27|TRBD2
CASSFMWSSGRIPGELFF
>TRBJ2-1|TRBV12-3/TRBV12-4|TRBD2
CARTCPGGYNEQFF
>TRBJ2-3|TRBV7-8|-
CASSLGTRRRVYTDTQYF
>TRBJ2-1|TRBV5-1|TRBD2
CASSLDRGSLDEQFF
>TRBJ2-3|TRBV7-6|-
CASSLGDTSTDTQYF
>TRBJ1-6|TRBV9|-
CASSVVPTGSPLHF
>TRBJ2-1|TRBV10-3|-
CAISPMEGLSYNEQFF
>TRBJ1-6|TRBV13|-
CASSSGGAGNSPLHF
>TRBJ1-4|TRBV5-1|TRBD1
CASSFTGGTNEKLFF
>TRBJ2-4|TRBV7-9|-
CASSESRALAKNIQYF
>TRBJ2-1|TRBV25-1|-
CASSPRPVTDNEQFF
>TRBJ2-5|TRBV27|-
CASGWTEETQNF
>TRBJ2-3|TRBV4-2|TRBD2
CASSQEDNGGADTQYF
>TRBJ1-5|TRBV10-3|TRBD1
CAISHTGQGPHQPQHF
>TRBJ2-4|TRBV10-3|-
CAISEGAQFKNIQYF
>TRBJ1-5|TRBV12-3/TRBV12-4|TRBD1
CASSIRQGNQPQHF
>TRBJ2-2|TRBV7-3|-
CASSSVEAGTGELFF
>TRBJ2-3|TRBV5-1|TRBD2
CASSHGLAGAVGTDTQYF
>TRBJ2-3|TRBV4-1|-
CATKVFEGTDTQYF
>TRBJ2-1|TRBV12-3/TRBV12-4|-
CASRRGGDNEQFF
>TRBJ1-5|TRBV9|-
CASSVGGAGNQPQHF
>TRBJ2-5|TRBV28|TRBD2
CASRPLLRRLAGGLETQYF
>TRBJ1-6|TRBV30|TRBD1
CAFTDRPNSPLHF
>TRBJ2-2|TRBV10-2|TRBD2
CASSGSGDHTGELFF
>TRBJ2-1|TRBV28|-
CASTKRGDQNEQFF
>TRBJ2-2|TRBV12-3/TRBV12-4|TRBD2
CASSGTSGNWNTGELFF
>TRBJ2-1|TRBV6-5|-
CASSYSGVGEQFF
>TRBJ2-1|TRBV27|TRBD1
CASSFRADGQGVARGSYNEQFF
>TRBJ2-1|TRBV12-3/TRBV12-4|-
CASRGPNNEQFF
>TRBJ2-3|TRBV5-1|-
CASSLGGQSQYF
>TRBJ1-2|TRBV6-1|-
CASSHQEYGYTF
>TRBJ1-5|TRBV2|-
CASSVAGSNQPQHF
>TRBJ2-1|TRBV4-2|-
CASSQDLSGTSYNEQFF
>TRBJ1-2|TRBV28|TRBD1
CASSLGQGGHYGYTF
>TRBJ2-1|TRBV28|TRBD2
CASSVTSGVYNEQFF
>TRBJ2-5|TRBV11-2|TRBD2
CASSLGPLAGGRETQYF
>TRBJ2-2|TRBV28|-
CASIRTANTGELFF
>TRBJ1-5|TRBV5-1|-
CASSLEGSNQPQHF